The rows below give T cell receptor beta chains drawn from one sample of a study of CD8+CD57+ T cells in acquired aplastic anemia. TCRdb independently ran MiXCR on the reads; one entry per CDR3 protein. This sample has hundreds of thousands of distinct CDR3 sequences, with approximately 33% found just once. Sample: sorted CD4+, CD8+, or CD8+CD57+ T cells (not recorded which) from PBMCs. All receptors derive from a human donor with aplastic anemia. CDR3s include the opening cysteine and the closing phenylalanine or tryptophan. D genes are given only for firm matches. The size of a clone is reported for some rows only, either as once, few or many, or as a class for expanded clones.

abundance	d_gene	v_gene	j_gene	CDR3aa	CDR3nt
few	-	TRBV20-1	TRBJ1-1	CSASEGRDTEAFF	TGCAGTGCTAGTGAGGGTAGGGACACTGAAGCTTTCTTT
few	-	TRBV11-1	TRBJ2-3	CASSHRDKSTDTQYF	TGTGCCAGCAGCCACAGGGACAAAAGCACAGATACGCAGTATTTT
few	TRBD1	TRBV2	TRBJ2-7	CASSFGTGGWYF	TGTGCCAGCAGTTTCGGGACAGGGGGTTGGTACTTC
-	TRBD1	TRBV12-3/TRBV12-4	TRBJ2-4	CASSLNRGDIQYF	TGTGCCAGCAGTTTAAACAGGGGGGACATTCAGTACTTC
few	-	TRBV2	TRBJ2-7	CASSEGPSRNEQYF	TGTGCCAGCAGTGAAGGCCCCTCTAGGAACGAGCAGTACTTC
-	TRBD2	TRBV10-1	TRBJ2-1	CASSRTSGGANEQFF	TGCGCCAGCAGTCGGACTAGCGGGGGGGCAAATGAGCAGTTCTTC
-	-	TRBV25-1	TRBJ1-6	CASSGGQGRSLDSPLHF	TGTGCCAGCAGTGGGGGGCAGGGGCGATCGTTGGATTCACCCCTCCACTTT
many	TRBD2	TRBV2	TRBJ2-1	CASSEAGGGEQFF	TGTGCCAGCAGTGAAGCTGGGGGGGGTGAGCAGTTCTTC
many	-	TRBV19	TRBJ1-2	CASSIKLDPNYGYTF	TGTGCCAGTAGTATAAAGTTGGACCCTAACTATGGCTACACCTTC
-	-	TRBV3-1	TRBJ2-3	CASSQWDKMDTQYF	TGTGCCAGCAGCCAATGGGACAAAATGGATACGCAGTATTTT
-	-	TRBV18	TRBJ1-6	CASSPLDRTNSPLHF	TGTGCCAGCTCACCCCTGGACAGAACTAATTCACCCCTCCACTTT
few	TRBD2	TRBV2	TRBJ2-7	CASSSGGGYEQYF	TGTGCCAGCAGCTCTGGGGGGGGCTACGAGCAGTACTTC
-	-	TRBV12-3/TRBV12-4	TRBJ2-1	CASSPGQMSSYNEQFF	TGTGCCAGCAGCCCGGGACAAATGAGCTCCTACAATGAGCAGTTCTTC
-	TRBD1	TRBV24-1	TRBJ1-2	CATSGQTGGGYYGYTF	TGTGCCACCAGTGGCCAGACAGGGGGCGGATACTACGGCTACACCTTC
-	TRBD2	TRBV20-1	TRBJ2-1	CSASSTSGGAYNEQFF	TGCAGTGCTAGTTCGACCAGCGGGGGGGCCTACAATGAGCAGTTCTTC
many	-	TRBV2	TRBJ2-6	CASTGTRSGANVLTF	TGTGCCAGCACTGGGACCCGCTCTGGGGCCAACGTCCTGACTTTC
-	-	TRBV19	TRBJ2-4	CASSQREKNIQYF	TGTGCCAGTAGTCAACGGGAGAAAAACATTCAGTACTTC
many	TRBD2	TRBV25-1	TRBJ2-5	CASSELGTSGSEAQYF	TGTGCCAGCAGTGAATTGGGGACTAGCGGGAGTGAGGCCCAGTACTTC
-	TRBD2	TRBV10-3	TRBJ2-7	CAIKAGEYEQYF	TGTGCCATCAAAGCGGGGGAGTACGAGCAGTACTTC
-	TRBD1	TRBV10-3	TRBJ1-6	CAILQGRNSPLHF	TGTGCCATCTTACAGGGGCGGAATTCACCCCTCCACTTT
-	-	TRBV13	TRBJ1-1	CASSLVGKAFF	TGTGCCAGCAGCTTAGTAGGGAAAGCTTTCTTT
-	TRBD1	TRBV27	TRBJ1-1	CASSLLGQGRGTEAFF	TGTGCCAGCAGTCTGCTGGGACAGGGGAGAGGCACTGAAGCTTTCTTT
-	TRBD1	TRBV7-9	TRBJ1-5	CASSSSRTGRGQPQHF	TGTGCCAGCAGTTCTTCCCGGACAGGGAGGGGTCAGCCCCAGCATTTT
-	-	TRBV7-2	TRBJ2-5	CASSLVWGASETQYF	TGTGCCAGCAGCTTAGTTTGGGGGGCGTCCGAGACCCAGTACTTC
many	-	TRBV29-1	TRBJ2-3	CSVGRVGTDTQYF	TGCAGCGTTGGCAGGGTAGGCACAGATACGCAGTATTTT
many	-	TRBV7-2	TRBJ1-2	CASSSGTEGYYGYTF	TGTGCCAGCAGCTCGGGGACGGAGGGGTACTATGGCTACACCTTC
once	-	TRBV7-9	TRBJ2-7	CASSFYNSYEQYF	TGTGCCAGCAGCTTTTACAATTCCTACGAGCAGTACTTC
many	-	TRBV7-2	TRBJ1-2	CASSPGPRGYTF	TGTGCCAGCAGCCCGGGACCGCGTGGCTACACCTTC
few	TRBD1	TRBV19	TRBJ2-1	CASSKGQGSWNEQFF	TGTGCCAGTAGTAAGGGACAGGGATCGTGGAATGAGCAGTTCTTC
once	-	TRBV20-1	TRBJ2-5	CSAAPLTVRETQYF	TGCAGTGCTGCGCCATTGACAGTAAGAGAGACCCAGTACTTC
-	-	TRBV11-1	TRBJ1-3	CASSLPTGDPSGNTIYF	TGTGCCAGCAGCTTGCCTACAGGCGACCCGTCTGGAAACACCATATATTTT
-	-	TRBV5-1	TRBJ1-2	CASSLGTEFSGYTF	TGCGCCAGCAGCTTGGGGACAGAATTCTCTGGCTACACCTTC
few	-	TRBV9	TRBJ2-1	CASSAGPFNEQFF	TGTGCCAGCTCCGCCGGGCCGTTCAACGAGCAGTTCTTC
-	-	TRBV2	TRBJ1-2	CASSALGGLYGYTF	TGTGCCAGCAGTGCCCTCGGAGGGCTTTATGGCTACACCTTC
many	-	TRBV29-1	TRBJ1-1	CSVVSGYRVRNTEAFF	TGCAGCGTTGTTTCGGGGTATAGAGTCAGGAACACTGAAGCTTTCTTT
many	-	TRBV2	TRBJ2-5	CASSDGGETQYF	TGTGCCAGCAGTGATGGAGGGGAGACCCAGTACTTC
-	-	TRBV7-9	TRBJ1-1	CASSLVKGMNTEAFF	TGTGCCAGCAGCTTAGTTAAGGGGATGAACACTGAAGCTTTCTTT
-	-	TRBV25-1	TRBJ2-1	CASSAMLGPTSDEQFF	TGTGCCAGCAGTGCCATGCTGGGCCCGACCTCCGATGAGCAGTTCTTC
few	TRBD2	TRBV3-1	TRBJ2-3	CASSQSSGGGTDTQYF	TGTGCCAGCAGCCAATCGAGCGGGGGGGGGACAGATACGCAGTATTTT
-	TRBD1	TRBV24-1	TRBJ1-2	CATSDGGGDGYTF	TGTGCCACCAGTGACGGAGGGGGCGACGGCTACACCTTC
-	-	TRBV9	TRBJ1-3	CASSVVSGEVSGNTIYF	TGTGCCAGCAGCGTAGTCTCTGGGGAGGTCTCTGGAAACACCATATATTTT
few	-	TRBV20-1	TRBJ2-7	CSARVGGLYEQYF	TGCAGTGCTAGAGTGGGGGGCCTCTACGAGCAGTACTTC
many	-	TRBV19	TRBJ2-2	CASSDRDSHTGELFF	TGTGCCAGTAGTGACCGGGACTCTCACACCGGGGAGCTGTTTTTT
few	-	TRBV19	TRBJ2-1	CAVGSLTGEQFF	TGTGCCGTCGGCAGTTTAACGGGTGAGCAGTTCTTC
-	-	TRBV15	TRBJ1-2	CATSSEALGYGYTF	TGTGCCACCAGCAGTGAAGCCCTGGGCTATGGCTACACCTTC
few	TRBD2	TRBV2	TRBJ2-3	CASSDDGRGTDTQYF	TGTGCCAGCAGTGATGACGGGAGGGGGACAGATACGCAGTATTTT
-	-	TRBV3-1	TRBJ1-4	CASSQVTGTNEKLFF	TGTGCCAGCAGCCAAGTAACTGGGACAAATGAAAAACTGTTTTTT
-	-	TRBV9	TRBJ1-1	CASSTRMNTEAFF	TGTGCCAGTTCCACTCGGATGAACACTGAAGCTTTCTTT
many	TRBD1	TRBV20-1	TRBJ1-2	CSAPDRVYGYTF	TGCAGTGCCCCTGACAGGGTTTATGGCTACACCTTC
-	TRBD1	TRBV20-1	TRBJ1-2	CSARRQGAVGYTF	TGCAGTGCTAGGAGGCAGGGGGCGGTCGGCTACACCTTC
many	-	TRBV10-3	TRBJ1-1	CAISESGGSDTEAFF	TGTGCCATCAGTGAGTCGGGGGGGAGCGACACTGAAGCTTTCTTT
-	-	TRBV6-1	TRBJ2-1	CASATSDEQFF	TGTGCCAGCGCGACTAGTGATGAGCAGTTCTTC
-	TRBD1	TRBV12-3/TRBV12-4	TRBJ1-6	CASSLVRTGGYNSPLHF	TGTGCCAGCAGTTTAGTCCGGACAGGGGGCTATAATTCACCCCTCCACTTT
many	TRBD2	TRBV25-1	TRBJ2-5	CASSSSGRARETQYF	TGTGCCAGCAGCTCTAGCGGGAGGGCTAGAGAGACCCAGTACTTC
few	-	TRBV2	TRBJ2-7	CASSDGHYEQYF	TGTGCCAGCAGTGATGGGCACTACGAGCAGTACTTC
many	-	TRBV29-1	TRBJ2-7	CSGSDSSYEQYF	TGCAGCGGATCGGACAGCTCCTACGAGCAGTACTTC
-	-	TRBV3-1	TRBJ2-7	CASSRFPTDLEQYF	TGTGCCAGCAGCCGCTTCCCGACCGACCTCGAGCAGTACTTC
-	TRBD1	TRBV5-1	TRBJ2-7	CASKLGQGVYEQYF	TGCGCCAGCAAATTGGGACAGGGGGTGTACGAGCAGTACTTC